This TCR beta chain comes out of a study of shared clonotypes between healthy human individuals (dated by TCRdb to 2018 to 2020). In the study overall: The cohort comprised two women and three men aged 18 to 49 years. To increase sequencing depth and limit assay-specific biases, TCR repertoire library preparation and sequencing were carried out by different laboratories using diverse techniques. Leukapheresis yielded between about 0.85 and 9 billion PBMCs per donor. For each donor, CD4 naive and CD4 memory were each run on three plates, CD8 naive on two plates, and CD8 memory on one plate. Blood TCR repertoires of roughly five healthy adults were deeply sequenced to estimate repertoire size and the extent of clonotype sharing between individuals.

Spanning cysteine to phenylalanine, the CDR3 consists of 11 amino acids. Only the CDR3 part of the read is kept: 33 bases, read in frame from the first base. Based on the germline V gene (reference sequence), the CDR1 and CDR2 sequences are SEHNR and FQNEAQ. V sheds 0 bases and J sheds 7 bases, leaving 4 bases between their ends. TCR CDR3 regions were amplified from genomic DNA by multiplex PCR using the deep immunoSEQ assay. Extracted genomic DNA from each cell subset was spread evenly across all wells of several immunoSEQ 96-well plates, with each plate serving as a replicate. Each replicate PCR for sorted subsets received 150 to 250 ng genomic DNA, equal to tens of thousands of T cell genomes. Purified libraries were measured with a Qubit 3.0 fluorometer, size-checked on a Bioanalyzer 2100, and measured again with the KAPA Library Quantification kit. Every immunoSEQ 96-well plate was sequenced on a separate single-read 150-cycle Illumina NextSeq 550 flow cell. For the original study's pipeline: The immunoSEQ output contained only junctional sequences without quality scores, so filtering could not match that applied to full-length reads. To assign V/J genes and CDR3, sequences were annotated using PyIR, a Python wrapper for IgBLAST v1.9, with IMGT germline references. Reads were filtered out if the reads had weak V/J assignments (E-value above 1e-6), no CDR3, stop codons, out-of-frame junctions, or ambiguous translated residues. A V3J clonotype was defined by an identical inferred V gene, J gene, and CDR3 amino acid sequence. To compute the percentage overlap between repertoires, the number of shared unique clonotypes was divided by the size of the smaller repertoire. Richness of each repertoire was evaluated using RTK rarefaction, the Chao1 estimator, and Recon v2.1 estimates of unobserved clonotypes. Generation probabilities for all TCRbeta clonotypes obtained by the gDNA method from several donors were computed using OLGA. TCRdb took over this immuneACCESS table, retaining in-frame rearrangements with V and J assigned. Such tables are incomplete; in checked studies, under half of the missing clones stem from an unresolved V gene, and the remainder is unexplained. D and trimming were read from the DNA, whereas the V and J calls and clone size are those reported in that table. For this sample there are approximately 590,000 clones; about 95% appear just once. The leading ten clones occupy 0.11% of the sample.

The full study reports these points: Across a handful of donors, 4.5% to 6.5% of naive CD4, 3.5% of naive CD8, 2.3% of memory CD4, and roughly 0.4% of memory CD8 clonotypes were shared. Rarefaction of sorted-subset datasets indicated incomplete sequencing despite the large sequencing depth. Compared with non-shared clonotypes, the clonotypes found in all four sorted-subset donors had higher generation probabilities. Only blood was sampled, and tissue TCR repertoires likely differ from those in blood. Naive subsets generally had larger estimated clonotype richness than memory subsets did. Pairwise subsampling led to the expectation that sequencing depth would affect the degree of clonotype sharing among donors. Because the study included a small number of donors, the genetic and exposure-history diversity represented was limited.

CD8 naive samples consisted of CD45RO-negative cells that were positively selected for CCR7, yielding a CD45RA+CCR7+ population without TemRA cells. Donors were healthy HIV-negative adults with no recently reported acute infections or vaccinations. All donors were Caucasian adults living in Nashville, Tennessee, USA. Blood was obtained by leukapheresis, after which PBMCs were separated by Ficoll-Histopaque density gradient centrifugation and cryopreserved in liquid nitrogen vapor phase. Purity and quantity of every magnetically sorted T cell population were checked by analytical flow cytometry. Each sorted fraction had its genomic DNA isolated and then quantified by UV absorbance on a Nanodrop 2000c. Details on this clone: The clone's antigen remains unknown. Base qualities are not recorded, but no much larger clone differs from it by a single base. The sample holds other DNA sequences that translate to the same CDR3.

The V and J segments used are TRBV7-9 and TRBJ2-7; the D segment cannot be called with confidence. The sequencing sample was made of naive CD8+ T cells sorted from blood. The label giving this sample's cell subset or site can be read as: CD45RA+CCR7+. The origin of this receptor is a woman in her twenties or thirties in good health. The DNA reads TGTGCCAGCAGCTTAGCGGGGGAGCAGTACTTC. Protein translation: CASSLAGEQYF.